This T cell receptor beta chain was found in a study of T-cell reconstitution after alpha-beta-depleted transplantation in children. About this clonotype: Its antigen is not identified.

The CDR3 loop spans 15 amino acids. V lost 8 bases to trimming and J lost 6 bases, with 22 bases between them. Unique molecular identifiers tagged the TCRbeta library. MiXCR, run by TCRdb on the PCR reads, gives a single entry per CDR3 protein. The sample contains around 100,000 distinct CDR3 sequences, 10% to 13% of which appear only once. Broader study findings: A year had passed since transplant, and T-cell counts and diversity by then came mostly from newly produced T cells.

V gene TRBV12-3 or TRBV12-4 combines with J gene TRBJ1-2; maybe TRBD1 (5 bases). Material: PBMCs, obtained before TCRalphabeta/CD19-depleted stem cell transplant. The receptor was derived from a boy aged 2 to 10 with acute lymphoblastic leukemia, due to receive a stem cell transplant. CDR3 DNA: TGTGCCAGCGGGGACGGGGCCTTACTTCGGGATGGCTACACCTTC. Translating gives CASGDGALLRDGYTF.